The clone carrying this TCR beta chain was picked up a small number of times. Its target is unknown. Losses at the gene ends were 5 bases for V and 2 bases for J; bases not matched to a gene: 7. Looked up from germline, CDR1 is MNHNY and CDR2 is SVGAGI (reference sequence). This CDR3 spans 15 amino acids. The data belong to a study of T cell repertoires in cytomegalovirus infection. Study background: An indication of both CMV infection and matching HLA type came from public TCR beta signatures.

TCRdb passed the reads through MiXCR, listing each CDR3 protein once. This table has about 830,000 distinct CDR3 sequences, 32% appearing once. The chain uses TRBV6-6 and TRBJ2-5, with 8 positions matching TRBD2. This TCR was recovered from a human donor in good health (CMV status not recorded). Some clones in this sample may be carry-over from other donors' samples. The sample was cultured CD8+ T cells from PBMCs, taken from culture after CMV antigen stimulation. The CDR3 DNA reads as TGTGCCAGCAGTCGGGGGGGGGGACATCAAGAGACCCAGTACTTC. Amino acids: CASSRGGGHQETQYF.